This T cell receptor (beta chain) was identified during a study of cytomegalovirus exposure and HLA in healthy donors. Study observations and caveats: Most TCR sequences were rare, but some public TCRs occurred in many donors. Follow-up analysis later connected one missense variant in DCLRE1C with trimming of TCR beta V- and J-genes.

PCR primers comprised 60 Vbeta and 13 Jbeta primers. Some clones are missing from TCRdb's copy, which holds only in-frame ones; the method was immunoSEQ multiplex PCR. This sample has about 35,000 clones, with around 84% found just once. A word on this clone: The antigen remains undetermined.

This receptor was identified in a woman aged 18-30 years in good health and CMV-seronegative. The sequenced material came from PBMCs.

The CDR3 DNA reads as TGTGCCAGCAGTCCTGAGACAGGGGGTGGCACCCAGCATTTT. Its translation: CASSPETGGGTQHF. The V gene is TRBV27, the J gene TRBJ1-5, with 9 bases matching TRBD1. Germline CDR1 reads MNHEY; CDR2 reads SMNVEV (reference sequence). V dropped 5 bases and J dropped 11; count of bases not matched to a gene: 10. The CDR3 runs to 14 residues.